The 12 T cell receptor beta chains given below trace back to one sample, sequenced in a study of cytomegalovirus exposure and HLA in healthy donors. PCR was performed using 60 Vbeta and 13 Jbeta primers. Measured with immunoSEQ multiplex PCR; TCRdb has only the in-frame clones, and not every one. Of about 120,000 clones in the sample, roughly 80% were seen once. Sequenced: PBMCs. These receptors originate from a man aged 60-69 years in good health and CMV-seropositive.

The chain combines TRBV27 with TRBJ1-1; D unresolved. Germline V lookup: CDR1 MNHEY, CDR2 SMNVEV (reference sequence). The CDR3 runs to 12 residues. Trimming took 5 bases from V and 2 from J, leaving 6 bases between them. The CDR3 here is CASSPSNTEAFF. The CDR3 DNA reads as TGTGCCAGCAGTCCCAGTAACACTGAAGCTTTCTTT.

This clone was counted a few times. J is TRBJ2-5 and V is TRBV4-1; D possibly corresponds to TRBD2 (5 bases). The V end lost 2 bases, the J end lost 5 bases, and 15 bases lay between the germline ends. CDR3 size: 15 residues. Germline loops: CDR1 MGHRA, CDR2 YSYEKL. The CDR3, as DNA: TGCGCCAGCAGCCAACTAGCCTCGAGTGCTGAGACCCAGTACTTC. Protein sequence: CASSQLASSAETQYF.

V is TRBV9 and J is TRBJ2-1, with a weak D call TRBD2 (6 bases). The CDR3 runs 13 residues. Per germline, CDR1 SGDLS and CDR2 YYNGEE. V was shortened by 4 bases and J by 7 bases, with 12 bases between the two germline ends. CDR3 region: CASSPGTPNEQFF. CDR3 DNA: TGTGCCAGCAGCCCCGGGACTCCGAATGAGCAGTTCTTC.

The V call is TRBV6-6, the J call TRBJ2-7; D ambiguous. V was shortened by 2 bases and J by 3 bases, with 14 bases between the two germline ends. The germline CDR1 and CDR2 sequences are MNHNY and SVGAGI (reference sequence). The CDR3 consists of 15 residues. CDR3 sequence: CASSYDKALGYEQYF. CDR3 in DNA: TGTGCCAGCAGTTACGACAAGGCGCTCGGCTACGAGCAGTACTTC.

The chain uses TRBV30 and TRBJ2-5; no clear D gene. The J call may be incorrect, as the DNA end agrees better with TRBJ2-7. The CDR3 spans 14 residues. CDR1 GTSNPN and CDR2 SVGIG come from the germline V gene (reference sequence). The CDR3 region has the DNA TGTGCCTGGAGTGTATTATCGGACTCCTACGAGCAGTACTTC. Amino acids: CAWSVLSDSYEQYF.

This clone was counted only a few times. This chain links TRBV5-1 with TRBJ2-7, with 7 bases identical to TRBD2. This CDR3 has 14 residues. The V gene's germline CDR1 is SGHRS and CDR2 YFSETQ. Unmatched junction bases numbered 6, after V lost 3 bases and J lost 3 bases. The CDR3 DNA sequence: TGCGCCAGCAGCTCCACTAGCGACAACTACGAGCAGTACTTC. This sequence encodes CASSSTSDNYEQYF. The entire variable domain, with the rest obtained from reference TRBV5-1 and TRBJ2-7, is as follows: KAGVTQTPRYLIKTRGQQVTLSCSPISGHRSVSWYQQTPGQGLQFLFEYFSETQRNKGNFPGRFSGRQFSNSRSEMNVSTLELGDSALYLCASSSTSDNYEQYFGPGTRLTVT.

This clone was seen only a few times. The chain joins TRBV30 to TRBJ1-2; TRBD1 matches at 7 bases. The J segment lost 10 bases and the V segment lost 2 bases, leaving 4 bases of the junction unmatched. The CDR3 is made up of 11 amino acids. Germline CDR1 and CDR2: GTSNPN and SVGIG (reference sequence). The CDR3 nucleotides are TGTGCCTGGAGTTCCGACAGGGCCTACACCTTC. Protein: CAWSSDRAYTF.

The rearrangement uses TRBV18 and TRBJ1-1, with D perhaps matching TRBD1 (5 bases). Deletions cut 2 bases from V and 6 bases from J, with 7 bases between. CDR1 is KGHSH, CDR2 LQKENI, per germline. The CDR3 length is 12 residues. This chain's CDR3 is CASSPRGSEAFF. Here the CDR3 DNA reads TGTGCCAGCTCACCAAGGGGATCTGAAGCTTTCTTT.

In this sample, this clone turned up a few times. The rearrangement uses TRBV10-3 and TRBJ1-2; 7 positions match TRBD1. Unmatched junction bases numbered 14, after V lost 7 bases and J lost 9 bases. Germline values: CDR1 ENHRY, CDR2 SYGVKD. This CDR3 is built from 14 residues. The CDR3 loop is CAIKSNGQAVSYTF. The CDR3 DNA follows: TGTGCCATCAAGTCGAATGGACAGGCCGTAAGCTACACCTTC.

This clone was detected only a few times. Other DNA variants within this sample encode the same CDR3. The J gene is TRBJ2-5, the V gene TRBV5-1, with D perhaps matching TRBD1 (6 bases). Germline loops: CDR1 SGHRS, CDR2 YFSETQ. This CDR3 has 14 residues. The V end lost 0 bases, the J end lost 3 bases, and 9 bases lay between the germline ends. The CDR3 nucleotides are TGCGCCAGCAGCTTGGGGGCAGGGGAAGAGACCCAGTACTTC. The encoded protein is CASSLGAGEETQYF. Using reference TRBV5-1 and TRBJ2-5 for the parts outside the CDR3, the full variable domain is KAGVTQTPRYLIKTRGQQVTLSCSPISGHRSVSWYQQTPGQGLQFLFEYFSETQRNKGNFPGRFSGRQFSNSRSEMNVSTLELGDSALYLCASSLGAGEETQYFGPGTRLLVL.

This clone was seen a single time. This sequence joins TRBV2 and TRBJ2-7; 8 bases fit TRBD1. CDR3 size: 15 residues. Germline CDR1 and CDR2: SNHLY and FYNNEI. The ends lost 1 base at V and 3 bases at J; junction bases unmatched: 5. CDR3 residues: CASSEVDRDHYEQYF. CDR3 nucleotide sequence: TGTGCCAGCAGTGAAGTGGACAGGGACCACTACGAGCAGTACTTC.

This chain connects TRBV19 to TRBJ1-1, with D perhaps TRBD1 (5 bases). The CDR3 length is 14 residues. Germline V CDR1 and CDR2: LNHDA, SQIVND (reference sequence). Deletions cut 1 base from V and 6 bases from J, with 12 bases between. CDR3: CASSIGGGSAEAFF. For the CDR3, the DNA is TGTGCCAGTAGTATAGGGGGGGGAAGCGCTGAAGCTTTCTTT.